The 18 T cell receptor beta chains below all came from one sample that was sequenced in a study of shared clonotypes between healthy human individuals. Method: immunoSEQ multiplex PCR; TCRdb's copy keeps in-frame clones and lacks some. The sample yields 2.3 million or so clones, about 92% seen once. Material for sequencing was naive CD4+ T cells from PBMCs. Subset given: CD45RA+ positively selected. These receptors originate from a man aged 18 to 30 in good health. Some clones in this sample may be carry-over from other donors' samples.

This clone has just one count. The chain is built from TRBV6-5 and TRBJ1-2; D unclear. Germline assignment: CDR1 MNHEY and CDR2 SVGAGI. The CDR3 is 13 residues long. V was pared by 6 bases and J by 8 bases, with 16 bases between. The CDR3 is CASRREPYRGYTF. Here the CDR3 DNA reads TGTGCCAGCAGACGGGAGCCCTACCGCGGCTACACCTTC.

The chain combines TRBV27 with TRBJ2-7, with 7 nucleotides matching TRBD2. Germline CDR1 is MNHEY and CDR2 is SMNVEV (reference sequence). The CDR3 spans 16 residues. V trimming: 3 bases; J trimming: 1 base; junction bases outside the gene matches: 9. The CDR3 nucleotides are TGTGCCAGCAGTTTTTTAGGGCGGGAGAGGTCCTACGAGCAGTACTTC. Translation gives CASSFLGRERSYEQYF.

This clone came up a few times. V and J are TRBV6-6 and TRBJ1-2; no definite D call. Germline assignment: CDR1 MNHNY and CDR2 SVGAGI (reference sequence). Trimming left V 8 bases short and J 5 bases short, with 9 bases between. The CDR3 contains 11 residues. The DNA of the CDR3 is TGTGCCAGCTCTGGAAGGTATGGCTACACCTTC. Protein sequence: CASSGRYGYTF.

This chain connects TRBV6-1 to TRBJ1-5, with D possibly being TRBD1 (6 bases). The CDR3 totals 15 residues. Germline loops: CDR1 MNHNS, CDR2 SASEGT. V shed 4 bases and J shed 3 bases, with 13 bases lying between them. CDR3 nucleotides: TGTGCCAGCAGTGTGGCAGGGGCGTACAATCAGCCCCAGCATTTT. This translates into CASSVAGAYNQPQHF.

The chain employs TRBV7-3 and TRBJ1-1, with D hard to call. This CDR3 has 12 amino acids. Germline V gene data show CDR1 as SGHTA and CDR2 as FQGTGA. Trimming took off 6 bases at V and 1 base at J, with 6 bases between the two ends. The CDR3 coding sequence is TGTGCCAGCAGGGCAGAGAACACTGAAGCTTTCTTT. Its translation is CASRAENTEAFF.

This clone was detected only once. Other DNA sequences of this sample code for an identical CDR3. The J gene is TRBJ1-1, the V gene TRBV28; D not resolved. This CDR3 has 11 amino acids. Germline V gene sequence: CDR1 MDHEN, CDR2 SYDVKM. V shed 4 bases and J shed 5 bases, with 5 bases lying between them. CDR3 nucleotide sequence: TGTGCCAGCAGTTGGGGAACTGAAGCTTTCTTT. Translating gives CASSWGTEAFF.

The V and J genes are TRBV6-1 and TRBJ2-3; tentative D call: TRBD2 (5 bases). V shed 8 bases and J shed 5 bases, with 11 bases lying between them. Germline CDR1 and CDR2: MNHNS and SASEGT. This CDR3 spans 12 amino acids. In nucleotides, the CDR3 is TGTGCCAGCGATAGGGCGGGAGATACGCAGTATTTT. Translating gives CASDRAGDTQYF.

The CDR3 spells CASSAGTGRAGANVLTF. The DNA for the CDR3 is TGTGCCAGCAGTGCCGGGACAGGGCGGGCTGGGGCCAACGTCCTGACTTTC. The V gene is TRBV6-1, the J gene TRBJ2-6; 9 bases align to TRBD1. Germline lookup yields CDR1 MNHNS and CDR2 SASEGT. This CDR3 has 17 residues. The junction had 6 bases not matched to a gene; V was cut back by 4 bases and J by 2 bases.

This chain links TRBV7-2 with TRBJ2-7; either TRBD1 or TRBD2 may supply D (6 bases each). Trimming removed 5 bases at V and 3 bases at J, with 17 bases between. In germline, CDR1 is SGHTA, CDR2 FQGNSA. This CDR3 has 15 amino acids. The DNA of the CDR3 is TGTGCCAGCAGCGTCGCAGGGGACTGGATCTACGAGCAGTACTTC. It yields the protein CASSVAGDWIYEQYF.

The chain combines TRBV28 with TRBJ1-4, with 8 bases fitting TRBD1. The CDR3 sequence is 16 residues long. Germline-derived CDR1 and CDR2 are MDHEN and SYDVKM. With V trimmed by 3 bases and J by 4 bases, 7 bases remained unmatched. CDR3 region: CASSLGRQGYNEKLFF. The CDR3 DNA is TGTGCCAGCAGTTTGGGAAGACAGGGGTATAATGAAAAACTGTTTTTT.

J is TRBJ2-3 and V is TRBV4-1, with a possible D match to TRBD2 (7 bases). Per the germline V gene, CDR1 is MGHRA and CDR2 is YSYEKL. V was pared by 4 bases and J by 6 bases, with 17 bases between. This CDR3 has 15 amino acids. CDR3 sequence reads: CASSRPGLQGDTQYF. The CDR3 DNA reads as TGCGCCAGCAGCCGCCCGGGACTACAGGGCGATACGCAGTATTTT.

Only one count was recorded for this clone. Additional DNA sequences in this sample encode the identical CDR3. This chain links TRBV7-2 with TRBJ2-1, with TRBD1 identical over 8 bases. CDR3 size: 15 residues. Germline CDR1 reads SGHTA; CDR2 reads FQGNSA. With 5 bases clipped from V and 0 bases from J, the junction kept 3 bases outside the gene matches. The CDR3 DNA follows: TGTGCCAGCAGCCGCACAGGGGGCTCCTACAATGAGCAGTTCTTC. It yields the protein CASSRTGGSYNEQFF.

The chain joins TRBV19 to TRBJ2-7, with D perhaps matching TRBD1 (5 bases). This CDR3 has 15 residues. V lost 5 bases and J lost 1, with 15 bases in between. Germline V gives CDR1 LNHDA, CDR2 SQIVND (reference sequence). CDR3 in amino acids: CASSVGRAFSYEQYF. CDR3 bases: TGTGCCAGTAGTGTCGGCAGGGCCTTTTCCTACGAGCAGTACTTC. Supplemented by reference TRBV19 and TRBJ2-7, the full variable domain reads DGGITQSPKYLFRKEGQNVTLSCEQNLNHDAMYWYRQDPGQGLRLIYYSQIVNDFQKGDIAEGYSVSREKKESFPLTVTSAQKNPTAFYLCASSVGRAFSYEQYFGPGTRLTVT.

The rearrangement joins TRBV7-2 to TRBJ2-4, with a tentative D call TRBD2 (7 bases). This CDR3 comprises 15 residues. CDR1 SGHTA and CDR2 FQGNSA come from the germline V gene. The V and J ends lost 5 bases and 6 bases respectively, with 17 bases between them. CDR3 loop: CASSRGAAGANIQYF. CDR3 DNA: TGTGCCAGCAGCCGGGGGGCGGCGGGCGCAAACATTCAGTACTTC.

CDR3 amino acids: CASSLGGEDNEQFF. CDR3 bases: TGTGCCAGCAGCTTGGGTGGGGAGGACAATGAGCAGTTCTTC. The chain employs TRBV5-5 and TRBJ2-1; TRBD2 is a possible D gene (6 bases). This CDR3 has 14 residues. V was cut by 0 bases and J by 5 bases, with 9 bases left in between. CDR1 and CDR2 from the germline V gene are SGHKS and YYEKEE (reference sequence). Together with reference TRBV5-5 and TRBJ2-1, the CDR3 gives the full variable domain: DAGVTQSPTHLIKTRGQQVTLRCSPISGHKSVSWYQQVLGQGPQFIFQYYEKEERGRGNFPDRFSARQFPNYSSELNVNALLLGDSALYLCASSLGGEDNEQFFGPGTRLTVL.

This clone was observed once. The rearrangement joins TRBV5-4 to TRBJ1-2; 9 nucleotides agree with TRBD1. Germline CDR1 and CDR2: SGHNT and YYREEE (reference sequence). This CDR3 comprises 16 residues. V lost 4 bases and J lost 4; bases outside the gene matches: 11. The CDR3 DNA sequence: TGTGCCAGCAGCCCTGAGAGGACAGGGGCGACCTATGGCTACACCTTC. It codes for CASSPERTGATYGYTF.

With respect to this clone: Within the sample, other DNA sequences also encode this same CDR3. The CDR3 nucleotides are TGTGCCTGGAGTGTCTCCCCGGGGGAGCTGTTTTTT. Translating it yields CAWSVSPGELFF. The chain carries TRBV30 and TRBJ2-2; D gene unclear. The CDR3 consists of 12 residues. Trimming left V 0 bases short and J 8 bases short, with 7 bases between. Per the germline V gene, CDR1 is GTSNPN and CDR2 is SVGIG (reference sequence).

The chain uses TRBV6-4 and TRBJ1-1; TRBD1 is a possible D gene (6 bases). There are 16 residues in the CDR3. V dropped 6 bases and J dropped 8 bases, with 25 bases sitting between them. The germline V gene has CDR1 MRHNA and CDR2 SNTAGT. CDR3 bases: TGTGCCAGCAGGTCTAGTACAGGGTTGGGAGTAAGCGAAGCTTTCTTT. It is translated as CASRSSTGLGVSEAFF.